The present TCR beta chain was sequenced within a study of blood T cell repertoires in COVID-19. Germline V gene data show CDR1 as LNHNV and CDR2 as YYDKDF (reference sequence). The ends lost 0 bases at V and 6 bases at J; junction bases unmatched: 6. The CDR3 extends over 16 amino acids. This clone was counted a single time. The data were produced by immunoSEQ multiplex PCR, yet TCRdb's version contains in-frame clones alone and is incomplete. The sample contains 150,000 to 180,000 clones, roughly 80% of which appear only once. V and J are TRBV15 and TRBJ1-5, with 9 bases lining up with TRBD1. The sample consisted of peripheral blood. The sequence was obtained from a woman between 55 and 75 years old with acute or convalescent COVID-19. The CDR3 coding sequence is TGTGCCACCAGCAGAGATCGTACAGGGGGCCGTCAGCCCCAGCATTTT. It codes for CATSRDRTGGRQPQHF.